This is a list of T cell receptor beta chains from one sample in a study of T cell changes during pregnancy in multiple sclerosis. The protocol was immunoSEQ multiplex PCR, while the TCRdb copy is restricted to in-frame clones and leaves out a portion. The data hold 35,000 to 45,000 clones, with about 92% observed a single time. The sequencing here drew on peripheral blood, taken before pregnancy. Receptors were obtained from a female donor with multiple sclerosis, enrolled in a pregnancy study. Each CDR3 is given with its conserved first and last residue. A D gene is named only where the DNA matches it firmly. The size of a clone is reported for some rows only, either as once, few or many, or as a class for expanded clones.

J gene: TRBJ1-5
clone size: few
V gene: TRBV7-9
D gene: .
CDR3 DNA: TGTGCCAGCAGCCCGGGGACACTGAATCAGCCCCAGCATTTT
CDR3 protein: CASSPGTLNQPQHF

J gene: TRBJ2-3
clone size: .
V gene: TRBV5-1
D gene: TRBD1
CDR3 DNA: TGCGCCAGCAGCTTGGAAGGGGCGGGACAGGGGGCTCGGGATACGCAGTATTTT
CDR3 protein: CASSLEGAGQGARDTQYF

J gene: TRBJ2-1
clone size: once
V gene: TRBV4-1
D gene: TRBD2
CDR3 DNA: TGCGCCAGCAGCCAAGAAGGACTAGCCTTAAGAGAGCAGTTCTTC
CDR3 protein: CASSQEGLALREQFF

J gene: TRBJ2-1
clone size: .
V gene: TRBV25-1
D gene: .
CDR3 DNA: TGTGCCAGCAGTGACGAAATAGAGGCCAATGAGCAGTTCTTC
CDR3 protein: CASSDEIEANEQFF

J gene: TRBJ1-5
clone size: .
V gene: TRBV27
D gene: TRBD1
CDR3 DNA: TGTGCCAGCAGTTTAGACAGGGGCAATCAGCCCCAGCATTTT
CDR3 protein: CASSLDRGNQPQHF

J gene: TRBJ1-2
clone size: .
V gene: TRBV27
D gene: TRBD1
CDR3 DNA: TGCCTCTTTCCGGACAGGACTAACTATGGCTACACCTTC
CDR3 protein: CLFPDRTNYGYTF

J gene: TRBJ2-1
clone size: few
V gene: TRBV6-5
D gene: TRBD1
CDR3 DNA: TGTGCCAGCAGTTACACCGGGACAGCGTACAATGAGCAGTTCTTC
CDR3 protein: CASSYTGTAYNEQFF

J gene: TRBJ1-2
clone size: .
V gene: TRBV6-1
D gene: .
CDR3 DNA: TGTGCCAGCAGTGAAGGACCGGGTTCTAACTATGGCTACACCTTC
CDR3 protein: CASSEGPGSNYGYTF

J gene: TRBJ2-2
clone size: .
V gene: TRBV5-6
D gene: TRBD2
CDR3 DNA: TGTGCCAGCAGCTTACTAGCGGGAGTCACCGGGGAGCTGTTTTTT
CDR3 protein: CASSLLAGVTGELFF

J gene: TRBJ2-7
clone size: few
V gene: TRBV30
D gene: TRBD1
CDR3 DNA: TGTGCCTGGAGTCCGGGACAGACCTACGAGCAGTACTTC
CDR3 protein: CAWSPGQTYEQYF

J gene: TRBJ2-4
clone size: .
V gene: TRBV6-1
D gene: .
CDR3 DNA: TGTGCCAGCAGTGAATGGCGGATACTAGCCAAAAACATTCAGTACTTC
CDR3 protein: CASSEWRILAKNIQYF

J gene: TRBJ2-7
clone size: .
V gene: TRBV6-5
D gene: .
CDR3 DNA: TGTGCCAGTCCATCTCTCCTATCCTACGAGCAGTACTTC
CDR3 protein: CASPSLLSYEQYF

J gene: TRBJ1-4
clone size: .
V gene: TRBV19
D gene: .
CDR3 DNA: TGTGCCAGTAGGCTATCCCCCAACTGGAATGAAAAACTGTTTTTT
CDR3 protein: CASRLSPNWNEKLFF

J gene: TRBJ2-1
clone size: .
V gene: TRBV4-1
D gene: .
CDR3 DNA: TGCGCCAGCAGCCAAGATCCGCACCTGAGCTCCTACAATGAGCAGTTCTTC
CDR3 protein: CASSQDPHLSSYNEQFF

J gene: TRBJ1-1
clone size: .
V gene: TRBV6-4
D gene: .
CDR3 DNA: TGTGCCAGCAGGTCCTCTCGTGGCGGGGAGGGCACTGAAGCTTTCTTT
CDR3 protein: CASRSSRGGEGTEAFF

J gene: TRBJ1-1
clone size: .
V gene: TRBV9
D gene: .
CDR3 DNA: TGTGCCAGCAGCCCCCGGGGGGTTGGCACTGAAGCTTTCTTT
CDR3 protein: CASSPRGVGTEAFF

J gene: TRBJ2-2
clone size: .
V gene: TRBV6-5
D gene: .
CDR3 DNA: TGTGCCAGCAGACGACTAGAAAGCACCGGGGAGCTGTTTTTT
CDR3 protein: CASRRLESTGELFF

J gene: TRBJ2-5
clone size: once
V gene: TRBV4-1
D gene: TRBD2
CDR3 DNA: TGCGCCAGCAGCCGCAGACTAGCGGGAGAGGGGGAGACCCAGTACTTC
CDR3 protein: CASSRRLAGEGETQYF

J gene: TRBJ1-1
clone size: .
V gene: TRBV27
D gene: TRBD1
CDR3 DNA: TGTGCCAGCAGTTCCCCGTTAGGGGGACAGGGGAGGACTGAAGCTTTCTTT
CDR3 protein: CASSSPLGGQGRTEAFF

J gene: TRBJ1-4
clone size: .
V gene: TRBV19
D gene: TRBD1
CDR3 DNA: TGTGCCAGTAGGTTACAGGGGTTAAATGAAAAACTGTTTTTT
CDR3 protein: CASRLQGLNEKLFF

J gene: TRBJ2-7
clone size: .
V gene: TRBV28
D gene: TRBD2
CDR3 DNA: TGTGCCAGCAGTTCCCCGGGGGGTGTCATGTCCTACGAGCAGTACTTC
CDR3 protein: CASSSPGGVMSYEQYF

J gene: TRBJ2-5
clone size: .
V gene: TRBV7-6
D gene: .
CDR3 DNA: TGTGCCAGCAGCTTAGAACCGCGGACCCAGTACTTC
CDR3 protein: CASSLEPRTQYF

J gene: TRBJ2-7
clone size: .
V gene: TRBV23-1
D gene: TRBD2
CDR3 DNA: TGCGCCACCGAGTTGGAGCGGGGGCGAAGACACGAGCAGTACTTC
CDR3 protein: CATELERGRRHEQYF

J gene: TRBJ2-1
clone size: .
V gene: TRBV11-3
D gene: TRBD1
CDR3 DNA: TGTGCCAGCAGCTCCGGGACAGGCTACAATGAGCAGTTCTTC
CDR3 protein: CASSSGTGYNEQFF

J gene: TRBJ2-7
clone size: .
V gene: TRBV19
D gene: .
CDR3 DNA: TGTGCCAGTAGTTCAGTACCATCCCAGGGCGAGCAGTACTTC
CDR3 protein: CASSSVPSQGEQYF